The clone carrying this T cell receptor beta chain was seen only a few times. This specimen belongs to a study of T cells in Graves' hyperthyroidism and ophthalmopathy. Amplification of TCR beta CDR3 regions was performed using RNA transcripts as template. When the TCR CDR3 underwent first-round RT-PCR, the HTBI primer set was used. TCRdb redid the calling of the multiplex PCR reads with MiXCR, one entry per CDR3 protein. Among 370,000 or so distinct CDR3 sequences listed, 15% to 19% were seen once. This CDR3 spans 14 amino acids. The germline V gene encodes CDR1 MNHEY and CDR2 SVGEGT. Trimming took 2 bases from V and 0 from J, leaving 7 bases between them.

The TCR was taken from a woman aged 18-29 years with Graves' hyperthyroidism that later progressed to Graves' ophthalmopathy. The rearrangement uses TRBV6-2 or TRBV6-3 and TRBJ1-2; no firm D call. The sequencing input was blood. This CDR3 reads CASSYAGTNYGYTF. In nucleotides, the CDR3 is TGTGCCAGCAGTTACGCCGGGACTAACTATGGCTACACCTTC.